This T cell receptor (beta chain) was sequenced during a study of a mutant IDH1 vaccine in newly diagnosed glioma (dated by TCRdb to the early 2020s). A note on the overall study: Of the 30 or so patients who were treated, about 62% were male and about 40% were female, and the mean age was around 40 years. Before enrollment, most patients had been given radiochemotherapy with temozolomide as standard therapy, while the rest had received either radiotherapy alone or temozolomide alone. Peripheral blood was collected at six visits: V03 (baseline), V05, V07, V10, V12 and V13. For exploratory analyses, 25 to 30 treated patients had longitudinal TCRB deep sequencing done wherever samples were available. Overall study results and their limits: Across multiple MHC alleles, vaccine-induced immune responses were seen in around 93% of patients. Changes in the top peripheral T cell clonotypes picked up by TCRB sequencing did not appear to be linked to pseudoprogression. It was noted by the authors that analyses of patient blood samples could not be reproduced owing to sample limitations. Selection of PBMC samples for TCRB deep sequencing was based on availability.

Reading the label with the study, this specimen's time point is: baseline, week 1 (first vaccination visit). The treatment or condition label for this specimen denotes: pre-vaccination baseline after standard-of-care therapy. All donors had newly diagnosed IDH1-mutant astrocytomas of WHO grade 3 or 4 that showed loss of nuclear ATRX. The samples were drawn from NOA16, a multicentre, single-arm, open-label phase I trial in Germany that tested a mutant IDH1 peptide vaccine in humans for the first time. For immunogenicity testing, the blood drawn at visit V03 was used as the baseline sample. Genomic DNA for TCRB sequencing was extracted from EDTA blood using the DNeasy Blood and Tissue Kit. Libraries were made using the immunoSEQ multiplex PCR assay. Rearranged TCR beta chain sequences were amplified with the hsTCRB Kit following the manufacturer's protocol. Sequencing of TCRB libraries was carried out on an Illumina MiSeq. On the study's bioinformatics: The proprietary platform of the kit vendor was used for demultiplexing, trimming and gene mapping. TCRdb re-hosts the immuneACCESS table, in-frame sequences only. Its copies lack some clones; in the studies checked, an unresolved V gene accounts for under half of them, and the cause for the rest is not known. The V and J calls and the clone size are those of that table, but D and trimming were determined from the DNA. The sample table records around 50,000 clones; about nine tenths of these occur just once. Clones ranked in the top ten supply 2% to 3% of the sample.

This clone showed up just a few times. The antigen this receptor binds is unknown. No base quality information exists; no much larger clone differs at one position. At the junction V is shortened by 0 bases and J by 5 bases; bases outside the gene matches: 9. Reading from cysteine to phenylalanine, the CDR3 counts 18 amino acids. Only the CDR3 portion is preserved as DNA: 54 bases, with reading frame beginning at the first base. CDR1 and CDR2, looked up from the germline V gene (reference sequence), are SGHKS and YYEKEE. The starting material was PBMCs, obtained from a glioma patient treated with radiotherapy, temozolomide or both. The clonotype was recovered from a man aged 35 to 55 with glioma. This receptor chain uses TRBV5-5 and TRBJ2-5, with TRBD2 identical over 14 junction bases. The sequence in DNA is TGTGCCAGCAGCTTGGGGCGGGGACTAGCGGGAGTAGGGGAGACCCAGTACTTC. The resulting protein is CASSLGRGLAGVGETQYF.